The 15 T cell receptor beta chains presented below share a single source sample, sequenced in a study of shared clonotypes between healthy human individuals. Using immunoSEQ multiplex PCR, the repertoire was profiled, and TCRdb retains in-frame clones only, with some absent. The data show about 2.5 million clones, less than 95% seen once. The source material was naive CD4+ T cells from PBMCs. The subset is: CD45RA+ positively selected. These receptors came from a man younger than 35 in good health. Some clones in this sample may be carry-over from other donors' samples.

As for this clone: No conserved phenylalanine or tryptophan ends this CDR3, so it is likely a read error. It is unclear where the CDR3 begins or ends on the DNA, so no DNA is shown, and the CDR3 is as TCRdb lists it. The CDR3 loop reads CASTKESVL. V usage is TRBV6-4 and J usage is TRBJ2-6; the table's D call, TRBD2, has no DNA check behind it. The CDR3 spans 9 residues, counting both ends. Germline assignment: CDR1 MRHNA and CDR2 SNTAGT.

This chain joins TRBV19 and TRBJ1-2; D gene unclear. V lost 0 bases and J lost 8, with 10 bases in between. The CDR3 sequence is 13 residues long. CDR1 is LNHDA and CDR2 is SQIVND in the germline V gene (reference sequence). In nucleotides, the CDR3 is TGTGCCAGTAGTATAGATGGTACGGCCGGCTACACCTTC. The encoded protein is CASSIDGTAGYTF.

V usage is TRBV7-9 and J usage is TRBJ1-3; D gene ambiguous. Trimming took 8 bases from V and 4 from J, leaving 12 bases between them. The germline V gene has CDR1 SEHNR and CDR2 FQNEAQ (reference sequence). There are 13 residues in the CDR3. CDR3 amino acids: CASDLTPGNTIYF. In DNA, the CDR3 is TGTGCCAGCGATTTGACACCGGGAAACACCATATATTTT.

The chain couples TRBV7-2 to TRBJ2-1, with D maybe TRBD2 (6 bases). The CDR3 contains 17 residues. Trimming left V 5 bases short and J 0 bases short, with 17 bases between. Germline lookup yields CDR1 SGHTA and CDR2 FQGNSA. The CDR3 protein is CASSRFQTRSSYNEQFF. The DNA for the CDR3 is TGTGCCAGCAGCCGTTTTCAGACTAGAAGCTCCTACAATGAGCAGTTCTTC.

The chain uses TRBV7-9 and TRBJ1-4; TRBD1 matches 7 bases. The CDR3 runs to 15 residues. Germline V gives CDR1 SEHNR, CDR2 FQNEAQ (reference sequence). The trim removed 4 bases at V and 8 bases at J, leaving 10 bases unmatched. The CDR3 DNA sequence: TGTGCCAGCAGCTCGGGGAGACAGGGAAGGGAAAAACTGTTTTTT. It yields the protein CASSSGRQGREKLFF.

In its sample, this clone was seen a few times. The chain uses TRBV11-3 and TRBJ1-2, with D perhaps TRBD1 (5 bases). Germline V lookup: CDR1 SGHNT, CDR2 YENEEA. This CDR3 is built from 10 residues. V was cut by 10 bases and J by 8 bases, with 11 bases left in between. CDR3 protein: CATWTRGYTF. CDR3 sequence (DNA): TGTGCCACATGGACAAGGGGCTACACCTTC.

V gene TRBV29-1 combines with J gene TRBJ2-5; the D gene could be TRBD1 or TRBD2 (7 bases each). The end of the DNA fits TRBJ2-7 better, so the J call may be wrong. Germline V lookup: CDR1 SQVTM, CDR2 ANQGSEA. This CDR3 has 14 amino acids. The CDR3, as DNA: TGCAGCGTTGGCCCACCAGGGGGGGCCTACGAGCAGTACTTC. Protein product: CSVGPPGGAYEQYF.

The chain is built from TRBV7-9 and TRBJ2-5, with 9 bases matching TRBD2. The CDR3 totals 18 residues. The ends lost 5 bases at V and 0 bases at J; junction bases unmatched: 13. CDR1 SEHNR and CDR2 FQNEAQ come from the germline V gene (reference sequence). The CDR3 nucleotides read TGTGCCAGCAGCATCAGACTAGCGGCTTATCCGTACCAAGAGACCCAGTACTTC. Amino acid sequence: CASSIRLAAYPYQETQYF.

This sequence joins TRBV29-1 and TRBJ1-2, with D unclear. Germline CDR1 SQVTM, CDR2 ANQGSEA. This CDR3 has 13 amino acids. Between the trimmed V and J ends, which lost 5 bases and 1 base, there was a span of 11 bases. The CDR3 nucleotides are TGCAGCGTTAGCAGGACTAATAACTATGGCTACACCTTC. Its translation is CSVSRTNNYGYTF.

The CDR3 DNA sequence: TGTGCCAGTAGTACTAGCGGGAGGTTGAATGAGCAGTTCTTC. It specifies CASSTSGRLNEQFF. This chain joins TRBV19 and TRBJ2-1; TRBD2 aligns across 11 bases. The trim removed 4 bases at V and 7 bases at J, leaving 3 bases unmatched. CDR1 is LNHDA, CDR2 SQIVND, per germline (reference sequence). This CDR3 has 14 residues.

The CDR3 sequence: CASSSLLGVENTGELFF. The CDR3 DNA follows: TGTGCCAGCAGCTCCCTTTTAGGAGTGGAGAACACCGGGGAGCTGTTTTTT. The J gene is TRBJ2-2, the V gene TRBV7-8, with D hard to call. CDR3 size: 17 residues. CDR1 is SGHVS, CDR2 FQNEAQ, per germline. Deletions cut 4 bases from V and 1 base from J, with 16 bases between.

The genes are TRBV7-3 and TRBJ2-6; D not resolved. CDR3 size: 15 residues. V gave up 5 bases and J gave up 0 bases, with 8 bases separating them. Germline assignment: CDR1 SGHTA and CDR2 FQGTGA. The CDR3 reads CASSLQISGANVLTF. CDR3 sequence (DNA): TGTGCCAGCAGCCTCCAGATCTCTGGGGCCAACGTCCTGACTTTC.

The chain carries TRBV27 and TRBJ2-7; TRBD2 matches 7 bases. Germline loops: CDR1 MNHEY, CDR2 SMNVEV (reference sequence). The trim removed 6 bases at V and 3 bases at J, leaving 8 bases unmatched. CDR3 size: 14 residues. Written as DNA, the CDR3 is TGTGCCAGCAGCCCCGGGACTATCTACTACGAGCAGTACTTC. It translates to CASSPGTIYYEQYF.

The rearrangement joins TRBV7-6 to TRBJ1-1; D not certain. CDR1 SGHVS and CDR2 FNYEAQ come from the germline V gene. The CDR3 spans 13 residues. Between the trimmed V and J ends, which lost 1 base and 10 bases, there was a span of 13 bases. For the CDR3, the DNA is TGTGCCAGCAGCTTAGGGACGTCCCTCGGAGCTTTCTTT. Translating it yields CASSLGTSLGAFF.

A note on this clone: Additional DNA sequences in this sample encode the identical CDR3. V is TRBV5-1 and J is TRBJ2-1; 14 bases align to TRBD2. Germline V gives CDR1 SGHRS, CDR2 YFSETQ. V was pared by 0 bases and J by 7 bases, with 3 bases of the junction left unmatched. This CDR3 contains 16 residues. CDR3 region: CASSLETSGRGNEQFF. In nucleotides, the CDR3 is TGCGCCAGCAGCTTGGAGACTAGCGGGAGGGGGAATGAGCAGTTCTTC.